The 27 T cell receptor beta chains given below trace back to one sample, sequenced in a study of beta chain features in type 1 diabetes. No antigens are known for them. Study-level results: Type 1 diabetes patients had TCRB CDR3s that were shorter (moderately but significantly so) in all four CD4+ subsets.

Expressed TCRB transcripts were sequenced, since all the RNA that had been isolated was reverse transcribed. Only in-frame clones appear in the TCRdb table, and some are missing; sequencing was by immunoSEQ multiplex PCR. Among 250,000 to 300,000 clones, 20% to 25% were seen once, and the ten largest hold 0.012%. What was sequenced was naive CD4+ T cells from blood. These receptors were collected from a woman in her twenties or thirties with type 1 diabetes.

The V gene is TRBV7-8, the J gene TRBJ2-7, with D possibly being TRBD1 (6 bases). This CDR3 contains 15 residues. V was cut by 5 bases and J by 7 bases, with 21 bases left in between. CDR1 is SGHVS, CDR2 FQNEAQ, per germline. DNA of the CDR3: TGTGCCAGCAGCCCAAACAGGGTTGGCAAAGATGAGCAGTACTTC. It encodes CASSPNRVGKDEQYF.

This clone was counted between two and nine times. The chain uses TRBV2 and TRBJ1-5; tentatively, D is TRBD1 (5 bases). This CDR3 comprises 16 residues. V shed 5 bases and J shed 1 base, with 15 bases lying between them. CDR1 is SNHLY, CDR2 FYNNEI, per germline. The CDR3 loop reads CASSWQGRSSNQPQHF. For the CDR3, the DNA is TGTGCCAGCAGTTGGCAGGGCCGATCGAGCAATCAGCCCCAGCATTTT. Using reference TRBV2 and TRBJ1-5 for the parts outside the CDR3, the full variable domain is EPEVTQTPSHQVTQMGQEVILRCVPISNHLYFYWYRQILGQKVEFLVSFYNNEISEKSEIFDDQFSVERPDGSNFTLKIRSTKLEDSAMYFCASSWQGRSSNQPQHFGDGTRLSIL.

In this sample, this clone turned up a few times. This sequence joins TRBV20-1 and TRBJ1-2; no definite D call. The CDR3 runs to 11 residues. Germline V gene sequence: CDR1 DFQATT, CDR2 SNEGSKA (reference sequence). V gave up 7 bases and J gave up 5 bases, with 11 bases separating them. For the CDR3, the DNA is TGCAGTGTCGGGAGTCTATATGGCTACACCTTC. Translated, it gives CSVGSLYGYTF.

This chain joins TRBV29-1 and TRBJ2-1; 15 bases fit TRBD2. This CDR3 contains 15 residues. Germline values: CDR1 SQVTM, CDR2 ANQGSEA. V gave up 4 bases and J gave up 4 bases; unmatched junction bases: 2. CDR3 residues: CSVVGLAGGYNEQFF. The CDR3 coding sequence is TGCAGCGTTGTTGGACTAGCGGGAGGGTACAATGAGCAGTTCTTC.

This clone showed up just a few times. The J gene is TRBJ1-2, the V gene TRBV6-5; 8 bases line up with TRBD1. Trimming at V came to 4 bases and at J to 8 bases, leaving 6 bases not matched to a gene. The CDR3 totals 13 residues. Germline V gene data show CDR1 as MNHEY and CDR2 as SVGAGI. CDR3 sequence reads: CASSFTDREGYTF. The DNA for the CDR3 is TGTGCCAGCAGTTTTACGGACAGGGAAGGCTACACCTTC.

This clone was seen a handful of times. This chain joins TRBV30 and TRBJ2-5; no reliable D call. V was trimmed by 4 bases and J by 0 bases, leaving 9 bases between them. The CDR3 sequence is 13 residues long. CDR1 is GTSNPN, CDR2 SVGIG, per germline (reference sequence). CDR3 residues: CAWTKENQETQYF. The CDR3 region has the DNA TGTGCCTGGACAAAGGAGAACCAAGAGACCCAGTACTTC. The variable domain in full, completed from reference TRBV30 and TRBJ2-5, reads SQTIHQWPATLVQPVGSPLSLECTVEGTSNPNLYWYRQAAGRGLQLLFYSVGIGQISSEVPQNLSASRPQDRQFILSSKKLLLSDSGFYLCAWTKENQETQYFGPGTRLLVL.

The chain links TRBV27 to TRBJ1-1; D remains unclear. The V end lost 8 bases, the J end lost 0 bases, and 10 bases lay between the germline ends. The CDR3 sequence is 13 residues long. Germline V CDR1 and CDR2: MNHEY, SMNVEV (reference sequence). The CDR3 DNA reads TGTGCCAGCTCCGGGAGCGTGAACACTGAAGCTTTCTTT. This codes for CASSGSVNTEAFF.

The chain combines TRBV11-2 with TRBJ2-5, with a possible D match to TRBD1 (5 bases). The CDR3 totals 17 residues. Germline V gives CDR1 SGHAT, CDR2 FQNNGV. Trimming cost V 5 bases and J 2 bases, with 21 bases left between them. CDR3 nucleotides: TGTGCCAGCAGCCCTCTAGGGGTCCCACCCTTACAAGAGACCCAGTACTTC. This encodes CASSPLGVPPLQETQYF.

This clone was recorded a few times. J is TRBJ2-3 and V is TRBV15; TRBD2 agrees at 13 bases. The length of the CDR3 is 16 residues. Germline lookup yields CDR1 LNHNV and CDR2 YYDKDF (reference sequence). Unmatched junction bases numbered 5, after V lost 4 bases and J lost 4 bases. The CDR3 spells CATSKGLAGDADTQYF. The CDR3 bases are TGTGCCACCAGCAAAGGACTAGCGGGAGATGCAGATACGCAGTATTTT. Together with reference TRBV15 and TRBJ2-3, the CDR3 gives the full variable domain: DAMVIQNPRYQVTQFGKPVTLSCSQTLNHNVMYWYQQKSSQAPKLLFHYYDKDFNNEADTPDNFQSRRPNTSFCFLDIRSPGLGDTAMYLCATSKGLAGDADTQYFGPGTRLTVL.

The genes are TRBV15 and TRBJ2-1; 11 nucleotides line up with TRBD2. The junction had 4 bases not matched to a gene; V was cut back by 5 bases and J by 13 bases. Germline V lookup: CDR1 LNHNV, CDR2 YYDKDF (reference sequence). The CDR3 runs 12 residues. CDR3 DNA sequence: TGTGCCACCAGCTTAGCGGGAGGGCCTCAGTTCTTC. Encoded protein: CATSLAGGPQFF.

The chain employs TRBV4-1 and TRBJ2-7; D is perhaps TRBD1 (6 bases). This CDR3 contains 15 residues. The V end lost 2 bases, the J end lost 3 bases, and 14 bases lay between the germline ends. Looked up from germline, CDR1 is MGHRA and CDR2 is YSYEKL. Here the CDR3 DNA reads TGCGCCAGCAGCCAATTACAGGGAAGAATCTACGAGCAGTACTTC. This codes for CASSQLQGRIYEQYF.

This clone has more than one count but fewer than ten. This chain uses TRBV18 with TRBJ2-1; TRBD2 matches 11 bases. V trimming: 0 bases; J trimming: 9 bases; junction bases outside the gene matches: 10. CDR3 length: 17 amino acids. In germline, CDR1 is KGHSH, CDR2 LQKENI. The chain's CDR3 is CASSPPHSGRAHGEQFF. CDR3 nucleotides: TGTGCCAGCTCACCACCGCATAGCGGGAGGGCCCATGGTGAGCAGTTCTTC.

This chain connects TRBV29-1 to TRBJ2-5; the match to TRBD1 covers 7 bases. Germline CDR1 SQVTM, CDR2 ANQGSEA. The CDR3 has 13 residues. After removal of 6 bases from V and 5 bases from J, the junction contained 9 bases not matched to a gene. In DNA, the CDR3 is TGCAGCGTCTTCGGACAGGCACTGGAGACCCAGTACTTC. Translating gives CSVFGQALETQYF.

This clone was seen a few times. V gene TRBV29-1 combines with J gene TRBJ1-2; D unresolved. In germline, CDR1 is SQVTM, CDR2 ANQGSEA. This CDR3 is 13 amino acids long. Deletions cut 3 bases from V and 0 bases from J, with 8 bases between. The CDR3 nucleotides read TGCAGCGTTGAGGGCAGCTCTAACTATGGCTACACCTTC. Its protein is CSVEGSSNYGYTF.

V is TRBV28 and J is TRBJ2-7, with D perhaps TRBD2 (5 bases). The CDR3 has 12 residues. CDR1 MDHEN and CDR2 SYDVKM come from the germline V gene. Trimming removed 8 bases from V and 6 bases from J, with 14 bases in between. The CDR3 region is CASPNMSGEQYF. The CDR3 bases are TGTGCCAGCCCTAATATGAGCGGCGAGCAGTACTTC.

The chain couples TRBV4-1 to TRBJ2-5, with D tentatively TRBD1 (6 bases). The V and J ends lost 0 bases and 1 base respectively, with 21 bases between them. Germline-derived CDR1 and CDR2 are MGHRA and YSYEKL. This CDR3 spans 19 amino acids. In DNA, the CDR3 is TGCGCCAGCAGCCAAGAACCTCCGGTTTTTGCAGGGGCCCAAGAGACCCAGTACTTC. This codes for CASSQEPPVFAGAQETQYF.

This clone turned up a few times. The chain employs TRBV11-3 and TRBJ2-1, with D perhaps matching TRBD2 (5 bases). Germline CDR1 and CDR2: SGHNT and YENEEA. V gave up 0 bases and J gave up 7 bases, with 10 bases separating them. The CDR3 runs to 14 residues. The CDR3 sequence: CASSLEGPGNEQFF. Written as DNA, the CDR3 is TGTGCCAGCAGCTTAGAAGGGCCGGGAAATGAGCAGTTCTTC.

A few counts support this clone. This chain connects TRBV9 to TRBJ2-5; 10 bases agree with TRBD2. The DNA end favors TRBJ2-7, so the J call may be wrong. CDR1 is SGDLS and CDR2 is YYNGEE in the germline V gene. The CDR3 has 16 residues. CDR3 residues: CASSVGPSGSNYEQYF. The DNA for the CDR3 is TGTGCCAGCAGCGTAGGCCCTAGCGGGAGCAACTACGAGCAGTACTTC.

The rearrangement links TRBV30 to TRBJ1-5; D perhaps matches TRBD1 (6 bases). This CDR3 contains 14 residues. V lost 3 bases, J lost 3 bases, and 12 bases lay in between. Germline CDR1 GTSNPN, CDR2 SVGIG (reference sequence). CDR3 sequence (DNA): TGTGCCTGGAGCCCGACAGGCATCAATCAGCCCCAGCATTTT. Its protein product is CAWSPTGINQPQHF. The full variable domain, completed using reference TRBV30 and TRBJ1-5, is SQTIHQWPATLVQPVGSPLSLECTVEGTSNPNLYWYRQAAGRGLQLLFYSVGIGQISSEVPQNLSASRPQDRQFILSSKKLLLSDSGFYLCAWSPTGINQPQHFGDGTRLSIL.

CDR3 DNA: TGTGCCAGCTCACAGGACGCCGTAGCCTTTGAAGCTTTCTTT. Encoded protein: CASSQDAVAFEAFF. The V and J genes are TRBV6-5 and TRBJ1-1, with a possible D match to TRBD1 (5 bases). This CDR3 region has 14 residues. V was clipped by 8 bases and J by 7 bases, with 20 bases between them. Germline CDR1 MNHEY, CDR2 SVGAGI.

This chain joins TRBV4-1 and TRBJ2-1; 7 bases align to TRBD1. From germline, CDR1 is MGHRA and CDR2 YSYEKL. The CDR3 has 14 amino acids. With 7 bases clipped from V and 4 bases from J, the junction kept 7 bases outside the gene matches. In nucleotides, the CDR3 is TGCGCCAGCACCCCAGGGGGAGTTTACAATGAGCAGTTCTTC. It translates to CASTPGGVYNEQFF.

Only a few counts were recorded for this clone. The chain employs TRBV28 and TRBJ2-1; TRBD2 aligns across 11 bases. The junction had 10 bases not matched to a gene; V was cut back by 6 bases and J by 15 bases. This CDR3 is built from 13 residues. Germline values: CDR1 MDHEN, CDR2 SYDVKM. CDR3 sequence: CASSTRLAGGPFF. The CDR3 DNA is TGTGCCAGCAGCACCCGGCTAGCGGGAGGCCCGTTCTTC. Combining the CDR3 with reference TRBV28 and TRBJ2-1 gives the whole variable domain DVKVTQSSRYLVKRTGEKVFLECVQDMDHENMFWYRQDPGLGLRLIYFSYDVKMKEKGDIPEGYSVSREKKERFSLILESASTNQTSMYLCASSTRLAGGPFFGPGTRLTVL.

This clone has just a few counts. In the same sample, other DNA sequences code for this CDR3. The chain combines TRBV19 with TRBJ2-7, with D tentatively TRBD1 (5 bases). CDR1 is LNHDA, CDR2 SQIVND, per germline (reference sequence). CDR3 length equals 14 residues. Trimming shortened V by 5 bases and J by 0 bases, and 11 bases separated the two germline ends. The CDR3 loop reads CASSLTGVSYEQYF. CDR3 in DNA: TGTGCCAGTAGTCTAACAGGAGTCTCCTACGAGCAGTACTTC.

This clone has more than one count but fewer than ten. The V gene is TRBV2, the J gene TRBJ2-7; 7 positions agree with TRBD1. This CDR3 contains 14 residues. Germline assignment: CDR1 SNHLY and CDR2 FYNNEI. Germline trimming cut 2 bases from V and 2 bases from J; bases unmatched to any gene: 3. CDR3 coding DNA: TGTGCCAGCAGTGAACAGGGGGATACCTACGAGCAGTACTTC. Its translation: CASSEQGDTYEQYF.

A few counts support this clone. The rearrangement joins TRBV7-2 to TRBJ2-3, with 9 bases lining up with TRBD2. The V and J ends lost 3 bases and 4 bases, in that order; junction bases with no gene match: 5. CDR1 and CDR2 from the germline V gene are SGHTA and FQGNSA. CDR3 size: 15 residues. The CDR3 sequence: CASSFGLAGSDTQYF. For the CDR3, the DNA is TGTGCCAGCAGCTTCGGGCTAGCGGGGTCAGATACGCAGTATTTT.

This clone was seen a few times. The V call is TRBV11-3, the J call TRBJ1-1; 8 positions agree with TRBD1. The CDR3 length is 16 residues. After removal of 2 bases from V and 2 bases from J, the junction contained 7 bases not matched to a gene. Germline values: CDR1 SGHNT, CDR2 YENEEA. CDR3 DNA sequence: TGTGCCAGCAGCTTATTCGGACAGGGTAGCAACACTGAAGCTTTCTTT. Protein sequence: CASSLFGQGSNTEAFF.

The V call is TRBV30, the J call TRBJ2-3; 7 nucleotides match TRBD2. The germline gives CDR1 GTSNPN, CDR2 SVGIG (reference sequence). CDR3 length: 13 residues. Trimming cost V 4 bases and J 4 bases; bases outside gene matches: 5. CDR3: CAWKTGGADTQYF. In nucleotides, the CDR3 is TGTGCCTGGAAGACGGGAGGCGCAGATACGCAGTATTTT.